This paragraph covers one T cell receptor beta chain sequence. Its target is not known. The germline V gene has CDR1 SQVTM and CDR2 ANQGSEA. This CDR3 has 14 residues. Trimming left V 4 bases short and J 6 bases short, with 19 bases between. These data come from a study of shared clonotypes between healthy human individuals. Regarding the study as a whole: A few donors had about 5% of their naive CD4 clonotypes in common.

Original processing notes: Filtering differed because ImmunoSEQ produced junction-only sequences that carried no quality scores. Assay used: immunoSEQ multiplex PCR; TCRdb lists only in-frame clones, some missing. The D gene and trimming were derived from the DNA, and the V and J assignments and clone size from that table. The table has 2 million to 2.5 million clones, 90% to 97% seen once. Donors were healthy HIV-negative adults without recent acute infections or vaccinations. Donors were Caucasian adults residing in Nashville, Tennessee, USA. The receptor comes from a man younger than 35 in good health. The V and J genes are TRBV29-1 and TRBJ2-7, with a possible D match to TRBD1 (5 bases). Sequenced sample: naive CD4+ T cells sorted from blood. The subset here: CD45RA+ positively selected. The CDR3 region has the DNA TGCAGCGTTGCTCAGCCCGGTAGGGGAATCGAGCAGTACTTC. Protein: CSVAQPGRGIEQYF.